A selection of T cell receptor beta chains follows, all from one sample in a study of low-dose radiotherapy and immunotherapy resistance in tumors. MiXCR was run by TCRdb on the reads, yielding one entry per CDR3 protein. The profile covers 65,000 to 100,000 distinct CDR3 sequences, with 15% to 20% appearing a single time and approximately 2.8% taken by the ten largest. The sequencing used PBMCs, collected before treatment. The receptors originated from a male donor with prostate cancer. Both conserved end residues are part of each CDR3. A D gene is named only where the DNA matches it firmly. A clone size is listed for some rows: how often the clone was seen (once, few, many), or a class if it is expanded.

clone_size	v_call	j_call	d_call	cdr3_length	cdr3_aa	cdr3_nt
few	TRBV4-1	TRBJ2-2	NA	14	CASSQGPELRELFF	TGCGCCAGCAGCCAAGGTCCAGAGCTCCGGGAGCTGTTTTTT
NA	TRBV10-3	TRBJ2-3	NA	15	CAISREGGPTDTQYF	TGTGCCATCAGTCGTGAGGGGGGTCCTACGGATACGCAGTATTTT
many	TRBV6-2/TRBV6-3	TRBJ2-6	NA	16	CASSEARVVGANVLTF	TGTGCCAGCAGTGAGGCCAGGGTGGTTGGGGCCAACGTCCTGACTTTC
many	TRBV12-3/TRBV12-4	TRBJ1-5	TRBD1	14	CASRLSTGYKPQHF	TGTGCCAGCAGATTATCGACAGGGTATAAGCCCCAGCATTTT
many	TRBV6-6	TRBJ2-7	TRBD1	15	CASSERTGRAYEQYF	TGTGCCAGCAGTGAACGGACAGGAAGGGCCTACGAGCAGTACTTC
many	TRBV6-2/TRBV6-3	TRBJ2-2	TRBD1	18	CASSPRTGGAWDTGELFF	TGTGCCAGCAGTCCCCGAACAGGGGGCGCTTGGGACACCGGGGAGCTGTTTTTT
many	TRBV3-1	TRBJ2-7	TRBD1	14	CASSPRQGGNEQYF	TGTGCCAGCAGCCCCCGACAGGGTGGGAACGAGCAGTACTTC
NA	TRBV2	TRBJ2-1	TRBD2	13	CASGLAREREQFF	TGTGCCAGCGGACTAGCGAGAGAGCGGGAGCAGTTCTTC
NA	TRBV3-1	TRBJ2-1	NA	15	CASSQGAYPGGEQFF	TGTGCCAGCAGCCAGGGGGCATACCCGGGGGGTGAGCAGTTCTTC
NA	TRBV18	TRBJ2-1	NA	12	CASSPEDNEQFF	TGTGCCAGCTCACCAGAGGACAATGAGCAGTTCTTC
few	TRBV5-1	TRBJ2-5	NA	13	CASSLDYQETQYF	TGCGCCAGCAGCTTGGATTACCAAGAGACCCAGTACTTC
many	TRBV19	TRBJ2-1	NA	16	CASSIVGALESNEQFF	TGTGCCAGTAGTATAGTTGGGGCTTTGGAGTCCAATGAGCAGTTCTTC
many	TRBV6-7	TRBJ2-7	NA	18	CASSYSLTGTADSYEQYF	TGTGCCAGCAGTTACTCGCTTACCGGGACCGCTGACTCCTACGAGCAGTACTTC
few	TRBV20-1	TRBJ2-1	TRBD1	13	CSAMTGSDNEQFF	TGCAGTGCTATGACAGGGTCAGACAATGAGCAGTTCTTC
many	TRBV11-2	TRBJ2-3	NA	14	CASSLRAWADTQYF	TGTGCCAGCAGCTTACGGGCGTGGGCAGATACGCAGTATTTT
NA	TRBV6-2/TRBV6-3	TRBJ2-5	NA	14	CASSIPPGGETQYF	TGTGCCAGCAGTATCCCCCCCGGGGGAGAGACCCAGTACTTC
NA	TRBV5-1	TRBJ1-1	TRBD1	14	CASMDGTGDTEAFF	TGCGCCAGCATGGATGGGACAGGGGACACTGAAGCTTTCTTT
NA	TRBV5-5	TRBJ1-5	TRBD1	15	CASSWGQGAGQPQHF	TGTGCCAGCAGCTGGGGACAGGGGGCGGGTCAGCCCCAGCATTTT
NA	TRBV20-1	TRBJ2-3	TRBD2	18	CSAKSPFQRGESTDTQYF	TGCAGTGCAAAGAGCCCCTTCCAGCGGGGGGAAAGCACAGATACGCAGTATTTT
many	TRBV7-8	TRBJ2-4	NA	14	CASSLNGDKNIQYF	TGTGCCAGCAGCTTAAATGGGGACAAAAACATTCAGTACTTC
NA	TRBV12-5	TRBJ2-1	NA	15	CASGFGGAGANEQFF	TGTGCTAGTGGTTTCGGGGGCGCGGGTGCAAATGAGCAGTTCTTC
many	TRBV5-4	TRBJ2-1	NA	15	CASIMTGSPLNEQFF	TGTGCCAGCATAATGACAGGAAGCCCTTTGAATGAGCAGTTCTTC
NA	TRBV28	TRBJ2-1	TRBD2	15	CASILGQREGGEQFF	TGTGCCAGCATCCTTGGCCAGCGGGAGGGGGGTGAGCAGTTCTTC
many	TRBV3-1	TRBJ2-7	TRBD2	16	CARGLLAGGFGYEQYF	TGTGCCAGAGGGTTACTAGCGGGGGGCTTTGGCTACGAGCAGTACTTC
NA	TRBV28	TRBJ1-1	TRBD1	17	CASSTTGIGGRDTEAFF	TGTGCCAGCAGTACGACGGGGATAGGGGGCAGGGACACTGAAGCTTTCTTT
many	TRBV27	TRBJ2-7	NA	15	CASSSPGFSSYEQYF	TGTGCCAGCAGTTCCCCGGGTTTCAGCTCCTACGAGCAGTACTTC
NA	TRBV29-1	TRBJ1-2	NA	13	CSVGTTAGDGYTF	TGCAGCGTCGGCACGACAGCCGGGGACGGCTACACCTTC
many	TRBV7-3	TRBJ1-2	NA	15	CASRNRDRPQYGYTF	TGTGCCAGCAGGAACCGGGACCGCCCGCAGTATGGCTACACCTTC
many	TRBV19	TRBJ1-5	NA	14	CASTLGLSDQPQHF	TGTGCCAGTACCCTGGGACTGTCTGATCAGCCCCAGCATTTT
many	TRBV29-1	TRBJ2-5	TRBD1	12	CSVGQGQETQYF	TGCAGCGTGGGACAGGGCCAAGAGACCCAGTACTTC
many	TRBV19	TRBJ1-5	NA	14	CASSTQGSGQPQHF	TGTGCCAGTAGTACTCAGGGATCGGGACAGCCCCAGCATTTT
many	TRBV5-4	TRBJ1-1	NA	13	CASSSPVNTEAFF	TGTGCCAGCAGCTCGCCGGTGAACACTGAAGCTTTCTTT
many	TRBV14	TRBJ1-3	TRBD1	16	CASSQDWTGIENTIYF	TGTGCCAGCAGCCAAGATTGGACAGGAATCGAAAACACCATATATTTT
few	TRBV6-2/TRBV6-3	TRBJ2-7	NA	15	CASIPGGTTTYEQYF	TGTGCCAGCATCCCAGGGGGGACAACCACCTACGAGCAGTACTTC
NA	TRBV6-6	TRBJ1-1	NA	16	CASSPLWADSNTEAFF	TGTGCCAGCAGCCCCCTGTGGGCAGATTCGAACACTGAAGCTTTCTTT
NA	TRBV18	TRBJ1-6	TRBD1	13	CASSPGTGEPLHF	TGTGCCAGCTCACCGGGGACAGGGGAACCCCTCCACTTT
many	TRBV5-1	TRBJ2-5	TRBD1	16	CASSLTGQGWRETQYF	TGCGCCAGCAGCTTGACGGGACAGGGATGGAGAGAGACCCAGTACTTC
NA	TRBV10-3	TRBJ2-6	NA	15	CAIGEHGSGANVLTF	TGTGCCATCGGAGAACATGGAAGTGGGGCCAACGTCCTGACTTTC
many	TRBV6-2/TRBV6-3	TRBJ2-1	NA	17	CASSYSIYAGQYNEQFF	TGTGCCAGCAGTTACTCGATCTACGCGGGGCAGTACAATGAGCAGTTCTTC
many	TRBV7-9	TRBJ2-5	NA	14	CASSASGIQETQYF	TGTGCCAGCAGCGCCTCAGGGATACAAGAGACCCAGTACTTC
many	TRBV7-2	TRBJ2-6	NA	16	CAIGRGFLSGANVLTF	TGTGCCATCGGGCGGGGCTTCTTGTCTGGGGCCAACGTCCTGACTTTC
many	TRBV10-3	TRBJ1-3	NA	16	CAISERAGVNGNTIYF	TGTGCCATCAGTGAGCGGGCAGGGGTAAATGGAAACACCATATATTTT
many	TRBV20-1	TRBJ1-2	TRBD1	15	CSARPSGQGIPDYTF	TGCAGTGCTAGACCCTCGGGACAGGGCATTCCAGACTACACCTTC
many	TRBV30	TRBJ1-3	NA	16	CAWSPWAGGSGNTIYF	TGTGCCTGGAGCCCTTGGGCAGGAGGCTCCGGAAACACCATATATTTT
once	TRBV19	TRBJ2-2	NA	13	CASSPGQLGELFF	TGTGCCAGTAGTCCCGGACAGCTCGGGGAGCTGTTTTTT
many	TRBV18	TRBJ2-1	TRBD2	14	CASSPRLAGNEQFF	TGTGCCAGCTCCCCTCGACTAGCGGGTAATGAGCAGTTCTTC
many	TRBV27	TRBJ2-3	NA	14	CASSLSAGTDTQYF	TGTGCCAGCAGTTTATCGGCAGGCACAGATACGCAGTATTTT